The entry below gives a single T cell receptor (beta chain) sequence along with its context. This clonotype was recorded many times. No cognate antigen has been identified for it. There are no base qualities to consult, and no much larger clone falls within one base. The library was produced with PCR. Sequenced using an Illumina HiSeq 2500. To reduce PCR and sequencing biases, unique molecular identifiers were incorporated into the TCR beta cDNA libraries. Per 1 to 10 million input T cells, approximately 500,000 cDNA molecules were obtained, such that each molecule approximated one T cell. Patient libraries were prepared and sequenced with the same protocol used for the earlier healthy control dataset. Samples belonging to the same batch were prepared together, multiplexed and sequenced on a shared HiSeq lane. The original pipeline was this. MIGEC handled the raw barcoded reads, throwing out single-read molecular identifier groups before consensus assembly and CDR3 extraction. VDJtools was used for post-analysis of the clonotype tables, and diversity was normalized by down-sampling every dataset to the size of the smallest sample. Repertoire overlap clustering matched CDR3 amino acid but not nucleotide sequences to correct batch-related cross-sample contamination. The public reads were run again by TCRdb, first through fastp at Q25 and then through MiXCR, and only productive beta chains were kept. Each entry is one CDR3 protein sequence, shown with its most common DNA and genes. These V and J calls originate from TCRdb's pipeline instead of the authors' own analysis. This sample lists about 200,000 distinct CDR3 sequences; approximately 29% were detected once. Approximately 3.6% of the sample is held by the ten biggest clonotypes.

The data derive from a study of post-analysis software for immune sequencing data (dated by TCRdb to the mid-2010s). Describing the broader study: Recorded disease courses included relapsing-remitting, secondary progressive and progressive-relapsing multiple sclerosis, with some patients lacking subtype annotation. The patient repertoires were set against around eleven previously published healthy control repertoires from donors whose ages ranged from roughly 6 to 26 years. A subset of samples was prepared in parallel using single-end sample barcoding, then pooled and co-amplified after Illumina adapter ligation.

General conclusions and limits of the study: Direct clustering with F measure showed strong co-clustering of samples prepared in the same batch, prompting a batch-effect correction. A handful of TRBV segments, including TRBV5-6, TRBV5-1 and TRBV20-1, were significantly more frequent in patients than controls. Normalized Chao1 diversity was significantly lower in multiple sclerosis patients than controls, suggesting substantial peripheral T-cell clonal expansion. The control group was slightly older than the multiple sclerosis patient group.

Spanning cysteine to phenylalanine, the CDR3 consists of 16 amino acids. Only the CDR3 DNA is retained, 48 bases long and in frame from the first base. From V the trimming removes 3 bases and from J it removes 2 bases, while the gene matches leave 7 bases of the junction unaccounted for. Per the germline V gene, MGHRA is the CDR1 and YSYEKL is the CDR2. To demonstrate the VDJtools post-analysis software, the study profiled TCR beta repertoires from the peripheral blood of about a dozen young patients with multiple sclerosis. The multiple sclerosis patients were children and adolescents between roughly 6 and 15 years of age.

The chain is made from TRBV4-1 and TRBJ2-5; 9 nucleotides in the junction match TRBD2. Sequenced sample: blood. The clonotype was recovered from a girl aged 2 to 17 with multiple sclerosis. The CDR3 is CASSQPTSGPQETQYF. The DNA reads TGCGCCAGCAGCCAGCCGACTAGCGGTCCTCAAGAGACCCAGTACTTC.